This is a list of T cell receptor beta chains from one sample in a study of T-cell reconstitution after alpha-beta-depleted transplantation in children. TCRdb itself ran the PCR reads through MiXCR, one entry per CDR3 protein. This table has about 440,000 distinct CDR3 sequences, 43% appearing once. Specimen: PBMCs, collected before TCRalphabeta/CD19-depleted stem cell transplant. The receptors were sampled from a girl aged 2-10 years with aplastic anemia, due to receive a stem cell transplant. Both conserved end residues are part of each CDR3. A D gene is named only where the DNA matches it firmly. The size of a clone is reported for some rows only, either as once, few or many, or as a class for expanded clones.

abundance | j_gene | v_gene | d_gene | CDR3aa | CDR3nt
NA | TRBJ2-3 | TRBV6-2/TRBV6-3 | TRBD2 | CASSASGRTSSTQYF | TGTGCCAGCAGCGCTAGCGGGAGGACTTCAAGTACGCAGTATTTT
few | TRBJ2-7 | TRBV19 | TRBD2 | CASSPGLAGAGYEQYF | TGTGCCAGTAGCCCGGGACTAGCGGGAGCGGGGTACGAGCAGTACTTC
NA | TRBJ2-1 | TRBV7-6 | TRBD1 | CASSLVGTANEQFF | TGTGCCAGCAGCTTAGTAGGGACAGCCAATGAGCAGTTCTTC
NA | TRBJ2-7 | TRBV6-5 | NA | CASSSPGAATSEQYF | TGTGCCAGCAGTTCTCCCGGGGCAGCCACCTCCGAGCAGTACTTC
NA | TRBJ2-1 | TRBV7-9 | TRBD2 | CASSTRSGRDDNEQFF | TGTGCCAGCAGCACACGGAGCGGGAGGGATGACAATGAGCAGTTCTTC
NA | TRBJ2-4 | TRBV30 | NA | CAWSVIGPDIQYF | TGTGCCTGGAGTGTAATAGGGCCGGACATTCAGTACTTC
few | TRBJ2-1 | TRBV20-1 | NA | CSARSGLYNEQFF | TGCAGTGCTAGATCGGGACTTTACAATGAGCAGTTCTTC
many | TRBJ2-1 | TRBV29-1 | NA | CSVRFYNEQFF | TGCAGCGTAAGGTTCTACAATGAGCAGTTCTTC
NA | TRBJ2-1 | TRBV15 | NA | CATSRGPEDPQFF | TGTGCCACCAGCAGGGGCCCCGAGGACCCGCAGTTCTTC
once | TRBJ2-5 | TRBV29-1 | NA | CSVEVWETQYF | TGCAGCGTTGAAGTGTGGGAGACCCAGTACTTC
NA | TRBJ2-1 | TRBV20-1 | TRBD2 | CSAINFTAGGPTDEQFF | TGCAGTGCCATAAACTTCACGGCGGGGGGGCCGACCGATGAGCAGTTCTTC
NA | TRBJ2-2 | TRBV7-2 | TRBD1 | CASSRTGGYTGELFF | TGTGCCAGCAGCCGGACAGGGGGCTACACCGGGGAGCTGTTTTTT
NA | TRBJ1-1 | TRBV20-1 | NA | CSASDGGEGTEAFF | TGCAGTGCTAGCGATGGGGGGGAGGGCACTGAAGCTTTCTTT
NA | TRBJ1-3 | TRBV9 | NA | CASSWDSTSGNTIYF | TGTGCCAGCAGCTGGGACTCGACCTCTGGAAACACCATATATTTT
few | TRBJ2-1 | TRBV6-4 | TRBD2 | CASRKHSGSTNEQFF | TGTGCCAGCCGGAAACATAGCGGGAGCACAAATGAGCAGTTCTTC
NA | TRBJ1-4 | TRBV7-2 | NA | CASSLDDSPNEKLFF | TGTGCCAGCAGCTTAGATGACAGCCCTAATGAAAAACTGTTTTTT
NA | TRBJ2-5 | TRBV28 | NA | CASSLVRGRGETQYF | TGTGCCAGCAGTCTTGTAAGGGGGAGAGGGGAGACCCAGTACTTC
NA | TRBJ2-5 | TRBV2 | NA | CASSVRGAETQYF | TGTGCCAGCAGTGTGAGGGGCGCGGAGACCCAGTACTTC
NA | TRBJ2-5 | TRBV15 | NA | CATSRERSGPTVTQYF | TGTGCCACCAGCAGGGAACGATCCGGGCCCACAGTGACCCAGTACTTC
NA | TRBJ2-1 | TRBV19 | NA | CASSSRGRNNEQFF | TGTGCCAGTAGTAGCCGGGGCAGAAACAATGAGCAGTTCTTC
NA | TRBJ2-4 | TRBV20-1 | NA | CSATGLAKNIQYF | TGCAGTGCGACGGGTCTAGCCAAAAACATTCAGTACTTC
NA | TRBJ2-4 | TRBV9 | NA | CASSATDLAKNIQYF | TGTGCCAGCAGCGCAACTGATCTAGCCAAAAACATTCAGTACTTC
NA | TRBJ2-1 | TRBV2 | TRBD2 | CASSSPRLAGEDNEQFF | TGTGCCAGCAGCTCCCCTAGACTAGCGGGAGAGGACAATGAGCAGTTCTTC